This T cell receptor beta chain was observed in a study of shared clonotypes between healthy human individuals. Study results and caveats: Naive subsets, compared against memory subsets, generally had larger estimated richness values.

Trimming cost V 4 bases and J 3 bases, with 11 bases left between them. In germline, CDR1 is SGHRS, CDR2 YFSETQ. There are 13 residues in the CDR3. As for this clone: Its antigen is as yet unknown.

The donor cohort consisted entirely of Caucasian adults residing in Nashville, Tennessee. Clones were read by immunoSEQ multiplex PCR, and TCRdb kept only the in-frame ones, dropping some. The sample has over 2 million clones; 95% are singletons. The V and J genes are TRBV5-1 and TRBJ2-7; D is perhaps TRBD1 or TRBD2 (6 bases each). Sequences were obtained from naive CD4+ T cells sorted from blood. The sample's subset: CD45RA+ positively selected. The receptor's source is a young man in good health. In nucleotides, the CDR3 is TGCGCCAGCAGCACTGGAGGGGGCTACGAGCAGTACTTC. Its translation is CASSTGGGYEQYF.